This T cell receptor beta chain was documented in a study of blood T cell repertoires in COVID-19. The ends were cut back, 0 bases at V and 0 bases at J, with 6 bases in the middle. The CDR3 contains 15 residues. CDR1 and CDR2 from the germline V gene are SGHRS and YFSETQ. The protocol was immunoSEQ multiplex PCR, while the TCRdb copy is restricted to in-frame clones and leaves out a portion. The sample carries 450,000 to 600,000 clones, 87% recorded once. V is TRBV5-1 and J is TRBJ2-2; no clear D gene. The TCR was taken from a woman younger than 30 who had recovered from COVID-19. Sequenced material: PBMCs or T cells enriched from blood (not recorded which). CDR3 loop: CASSLGATNTGELFF. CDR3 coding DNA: TGCGCCAGCAGCTTGGGAGCGACGAACACCGGGGAGCTGTTTTTT.